This T cell receptor (beta chain) originates from a study of cytomegalovirus exposure and HLA in healthy donors. The study's findings and limits: Among the sequence variants, a highly shared cluster was likely an artifact of sequencing. Common viral pathogens seemed, in a later analysis, to connect with several of the most significant clusters.

Researchers ran the PCR with 60 Vbeta and 13 Jbeta primers. TCRdb's copy holds only in-frame clones and misses some; the assay was immunoSEQ multiplex PCR. The table has under 250,000 clones, roughly 87% seen once. The germline CDR1 and CDR2 sequences are SGHVS and FQNEAQ. There are 12 residues in the CDR3. V lost 5 bases and J lost 9; bases outside the gene matches: 3. A remark on this clone: As yet, its antigen is unknown.

Sequenced sample: PBMCs. This clonotype originated in a man in his forties in good health and CMV-seropositive. The J gene is TRBJ2-1, the V gene TRBV7-8; 8 bases map to TRBD1. The DNA of the CDR3 is TGTGCCAGCAGCCCAGGGGGCGGTGAGCAGTTCTTC. It encodes CASSPGGGEQFF.